This record looks at one TCR beta chain sequence and its context. Trimming pared 2 bases from V and 3 bases from J, leaving 14 bases between. The CDR3 extends over 15 amino acids. The germline V gene encodes CDR1 MNHEY and CDR2 SVGAGI. This sample is drawn from a study of patients and donors after allogeneic stem cell transplantation. Using its own MiXCR run on the RT-PCR reads, TCRdb lists one record per CDR3 protein. The data show about 200,000 distinct CDR3 sequences, about 40% seen once. Sequencing used blood, either unsorted or a sorted T cell fraction (not recorded which). The sequence was obtained from a human donor who was either an allogeneic HSCT recipient or a stem cell or donor lymphocyte infusion donor (not recorded which). It is not recorded whose cells these are; they may come from a transplant donor. The rearrangement joins TRBV6-5 to TRBJ2-7; D not certain. In nucleotides, the CDR3 is TGTGCCAGCAGTTACGGCCTGGACGGAGACTACGAGCAGTACTTC. Translating gives CASSYGLDGDYEQYF.